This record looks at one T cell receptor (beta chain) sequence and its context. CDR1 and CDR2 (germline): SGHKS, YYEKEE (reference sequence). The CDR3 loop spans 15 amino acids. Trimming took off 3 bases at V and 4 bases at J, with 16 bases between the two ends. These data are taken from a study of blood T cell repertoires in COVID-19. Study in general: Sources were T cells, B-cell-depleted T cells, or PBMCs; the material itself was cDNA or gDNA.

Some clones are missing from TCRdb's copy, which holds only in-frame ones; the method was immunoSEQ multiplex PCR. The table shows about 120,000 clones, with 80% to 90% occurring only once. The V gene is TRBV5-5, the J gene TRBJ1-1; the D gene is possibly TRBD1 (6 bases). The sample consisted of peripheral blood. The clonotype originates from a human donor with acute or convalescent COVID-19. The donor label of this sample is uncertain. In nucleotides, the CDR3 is TGTGCCAGCAGCTCCGAAAGGGGGGGTCGCACTGAAGCTTTCTTT. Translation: CASSSERGGRTEAFF.